Sequencing of this T cell receptor (beta chain) was carried out in a study of OX40 agonist ivuxolimab in advanced cancers. Study information: Participants, 70% to 90% male, averaged roughly 60 years of age, ranging from roughly 23 to 90.

CDR1 is MDHEN and CDR2 is SYDVKM in the germline V gene. The CDR3 loop spans 14 amino acids. The junction had 7 bases not matched to a gene; V was cut back by 2 bases and J by 6 bases. Libraries were prepared by immunoSEQ multiplex PCR; TCRdb keeps only in-frame clonotypes and omits some of them. The sample contains 55,000 to 70,000 clones, about 83% of which appear only once. This TCR was recovered from an adult with an advanced solid tumor such as melanoma, head and neck, liver or kidney cancer. The chain combines TRBV28 with TRBJ2-7; 7 positions match TRBD1. Sequenced here: CD4+ or CD8+ T cells sorted from blood, sampled in a trial of the OX40 agonist ivuxolimab. CDR3 sequence reads: CASSLRRQGLEQYF. DNA of the CDR3: TGTGCCAGCAGTTTAAGGCGACAGGGTCTCGAGCAGTACTTC. Full variable domain (remainder filled in from reference TRBV28 and TRBJ2-7): DVKVTQSSRYLVKRTGEKVFLECVQDMDHENMFWYRQDPGLGLRLIYFSYDVKMKEKGDIPEGYSVSREKKERFSLILESASTNQTSMYLCASSLRRQGLEQYFGPGTRLTVT.